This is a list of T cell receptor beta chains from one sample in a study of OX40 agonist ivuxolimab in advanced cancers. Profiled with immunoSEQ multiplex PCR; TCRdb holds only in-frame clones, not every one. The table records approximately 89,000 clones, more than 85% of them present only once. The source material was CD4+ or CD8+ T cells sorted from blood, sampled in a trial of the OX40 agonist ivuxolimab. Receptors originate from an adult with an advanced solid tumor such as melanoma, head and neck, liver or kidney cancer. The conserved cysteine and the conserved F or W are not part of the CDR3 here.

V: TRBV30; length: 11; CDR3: AWSDGVNYEQY
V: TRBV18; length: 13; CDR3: ASSPTTGGLRGYT
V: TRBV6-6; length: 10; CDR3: ASSIEGATGY
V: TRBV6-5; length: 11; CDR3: ASSKTGENIQY
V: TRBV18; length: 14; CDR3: ASSPVRTSGLNEQF
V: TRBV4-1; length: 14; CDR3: ASSQDPGGSSYEQY
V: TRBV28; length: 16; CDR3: ASRPGQGGLKANEKLF
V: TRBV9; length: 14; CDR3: ASSVEGQGAMNEQF
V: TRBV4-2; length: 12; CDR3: ASSQSSGTYEQY
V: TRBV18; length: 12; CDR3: ASSPPGQNYEQY
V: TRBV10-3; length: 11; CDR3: AISGQGDQPQH
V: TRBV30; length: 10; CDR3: AWRPMGDTQY
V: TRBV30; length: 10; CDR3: AWSAGVETQY
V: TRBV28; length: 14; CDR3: ASSPQGLAGVYEQF
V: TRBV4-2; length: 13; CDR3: ASSQESLSVSEQF